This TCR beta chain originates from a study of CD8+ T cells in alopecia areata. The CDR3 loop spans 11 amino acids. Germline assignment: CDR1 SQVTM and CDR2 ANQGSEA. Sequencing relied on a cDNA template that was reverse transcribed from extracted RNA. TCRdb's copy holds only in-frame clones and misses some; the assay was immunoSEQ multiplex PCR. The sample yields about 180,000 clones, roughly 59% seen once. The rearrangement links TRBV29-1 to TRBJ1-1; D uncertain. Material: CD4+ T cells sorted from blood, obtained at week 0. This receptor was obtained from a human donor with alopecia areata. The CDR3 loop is CSIVVNTEAFF. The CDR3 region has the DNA TGCAGTATAGTGGTGAACACTGAAGCTTTCTTT.